This T cell receptor (beta chain) was sequenced during a study of shared clonotypes between healthy human individuals. The germline V gene encodes CDR1 MNHEY and CDR2 SVGAGI. The ends were cut back, 0 bases at V and 0 bases at J, with 9 bases in the middle. The CDR3 is made up of 16 amino acids. Deep was the level used in running the assay. Profiled with immunoSEQ multiplex PCR; TCRdb holds only in-frame clones, not every one. The sample has roughly 2.2 million clones, approximately 93% seen once. The sequence came from a man aged 18 to 29 in good health. Some clones in this sample may be carry-over from other donors' samples. The chain links TRBV6-5 to TRBJ1-3, with D possibly matching TRBD1 (5 bases). Sequenced sample: naive CD4+ T cells from PBMCs. Subset in this sample: CD45RA+ positively selected. The DNA of the CDR3 is TGTGCCAGCAGTTACTCGGAGGGGATCTCTGGAAACACCATATATTTT. Residues: CASSYSEGISGNTIYF.